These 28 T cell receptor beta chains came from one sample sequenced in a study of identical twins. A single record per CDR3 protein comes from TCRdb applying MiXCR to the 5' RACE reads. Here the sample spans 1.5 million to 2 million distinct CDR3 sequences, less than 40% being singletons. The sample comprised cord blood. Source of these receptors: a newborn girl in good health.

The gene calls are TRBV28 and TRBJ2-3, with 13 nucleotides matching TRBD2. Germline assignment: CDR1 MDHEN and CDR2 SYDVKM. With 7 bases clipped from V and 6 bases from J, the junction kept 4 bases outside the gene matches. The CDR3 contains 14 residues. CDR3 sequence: CASKRTSGSDTQYF. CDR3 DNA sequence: TGTGCCAGCAAAAGGACTAGCGGGAGTGATACGCAGTATTTT.

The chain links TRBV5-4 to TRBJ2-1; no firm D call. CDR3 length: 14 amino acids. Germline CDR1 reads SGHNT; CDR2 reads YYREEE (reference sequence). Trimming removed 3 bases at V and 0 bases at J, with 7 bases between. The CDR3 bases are TGTGCCAGCAGCTCTACGGCCTCCTACAATGAGCAGTTCTTC. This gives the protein CASSSTASYNEQFF.

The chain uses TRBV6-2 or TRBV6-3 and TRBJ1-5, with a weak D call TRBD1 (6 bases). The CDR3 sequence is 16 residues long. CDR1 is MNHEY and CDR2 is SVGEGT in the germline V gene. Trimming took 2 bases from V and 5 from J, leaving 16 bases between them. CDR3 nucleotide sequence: TGTGCCAGCAGTTACCCTTACAGGGTACGGCATCAGCCCCAGCATTTT. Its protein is CASSYPYRVRHQPQHF.

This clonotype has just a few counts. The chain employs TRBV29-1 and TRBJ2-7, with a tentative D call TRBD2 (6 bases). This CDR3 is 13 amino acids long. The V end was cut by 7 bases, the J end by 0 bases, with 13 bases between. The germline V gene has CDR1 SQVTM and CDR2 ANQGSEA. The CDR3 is CSARQTSSYEQYF. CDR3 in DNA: TGCAGCGCCCGCCAGACTAGCTCCTACGAGCAGTACTTC.

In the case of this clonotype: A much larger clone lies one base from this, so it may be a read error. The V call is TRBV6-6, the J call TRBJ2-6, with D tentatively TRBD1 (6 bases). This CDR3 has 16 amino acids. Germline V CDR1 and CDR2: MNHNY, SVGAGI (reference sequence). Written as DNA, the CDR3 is TGTGCCAGCAACCTCCGGGACAACTCTGGGACCAACGTCCTGACTTTC. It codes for CASNLRDNSGTNVLTF.

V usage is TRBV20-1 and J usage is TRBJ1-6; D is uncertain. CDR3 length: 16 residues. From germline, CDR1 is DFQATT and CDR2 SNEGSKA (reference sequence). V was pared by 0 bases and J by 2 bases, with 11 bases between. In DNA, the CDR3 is TGCAGTGCTAGAGATCAAAGGATCACCTATAATTCACCCCTCCACTTT. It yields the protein CSARDQRITYNSPLHF.

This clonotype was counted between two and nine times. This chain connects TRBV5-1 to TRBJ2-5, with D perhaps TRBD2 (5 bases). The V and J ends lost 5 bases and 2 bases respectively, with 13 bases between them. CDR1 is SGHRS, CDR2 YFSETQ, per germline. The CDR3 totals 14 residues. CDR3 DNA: TGCGCCAGCAGTCCCGGACTTATACAAGAGACCCAGTACTTC. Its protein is CASSPGLIQETQYF.

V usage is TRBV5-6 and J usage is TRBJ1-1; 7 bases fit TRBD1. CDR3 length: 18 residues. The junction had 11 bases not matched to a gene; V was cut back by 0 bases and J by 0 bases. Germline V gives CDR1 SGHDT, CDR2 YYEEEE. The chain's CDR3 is CASSLGGWTGLLNTEAFF. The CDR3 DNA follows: TGTGCCAGCAGCTTGGGGGGGTGGACAGGCCTGTTGAACACTGAAGCTTTCTTT. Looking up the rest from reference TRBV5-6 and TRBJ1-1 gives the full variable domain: DAGVTQSPTHLIKTRGQQVTLRCSPKSGHDTVSWYQQALGQGPQFIFQYYEEEERQRGNFPDRFSGHQFPNYSSELNVNALLLGDSALYLCASSLGGWTGLLNTEAFFGQGTRLTVV.

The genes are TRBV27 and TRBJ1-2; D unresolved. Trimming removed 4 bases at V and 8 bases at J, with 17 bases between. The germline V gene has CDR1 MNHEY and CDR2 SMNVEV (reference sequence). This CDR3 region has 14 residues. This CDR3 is CASSWAGAGSGYTF. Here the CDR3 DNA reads TGTGCCAGCAGTTGGGCAGGCGCGGGGAGCGGCTACACCTTC.

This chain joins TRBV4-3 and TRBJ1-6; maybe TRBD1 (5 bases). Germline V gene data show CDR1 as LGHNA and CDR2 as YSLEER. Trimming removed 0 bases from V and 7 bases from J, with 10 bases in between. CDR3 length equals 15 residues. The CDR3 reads CASSQDGGYNSPLHF. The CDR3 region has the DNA TGCGCCAGCAGCCAAGATGGGGGTTACAATTCACCCCTCCACTTT.

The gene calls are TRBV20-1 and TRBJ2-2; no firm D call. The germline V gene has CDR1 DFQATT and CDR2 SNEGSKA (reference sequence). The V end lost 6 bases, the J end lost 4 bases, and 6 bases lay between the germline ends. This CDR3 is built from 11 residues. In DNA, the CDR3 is TGCAGTGCAATAACCACCGGGGAGCTGTTTTTT. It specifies CSAITTGELFF.

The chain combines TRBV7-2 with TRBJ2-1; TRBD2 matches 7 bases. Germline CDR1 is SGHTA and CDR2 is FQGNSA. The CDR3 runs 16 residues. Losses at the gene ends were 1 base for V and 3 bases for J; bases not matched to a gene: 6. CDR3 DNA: TGTGCCAGCAGCTTAGTAGGGAAGCGGGACTACAATGAGCAGTTCTTC. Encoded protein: CASSLVGKRDYNEQFF.

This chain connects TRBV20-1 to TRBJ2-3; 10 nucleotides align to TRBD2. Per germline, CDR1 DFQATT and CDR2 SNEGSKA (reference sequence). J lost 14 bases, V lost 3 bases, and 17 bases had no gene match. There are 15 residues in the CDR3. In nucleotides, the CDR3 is TGCAGTGCTAGTTGGAGCGGGAGGGCACAGATATCGGCGTATTTT. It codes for CSASWSGRAQISAYF.

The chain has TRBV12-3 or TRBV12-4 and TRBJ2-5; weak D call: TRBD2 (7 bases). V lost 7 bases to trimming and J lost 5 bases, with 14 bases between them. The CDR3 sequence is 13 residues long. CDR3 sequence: CASKPRGGETQYF. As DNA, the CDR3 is TGTGCCAGCAAGCCAAGGGGGGGGGAGACCCAGTACTTC.

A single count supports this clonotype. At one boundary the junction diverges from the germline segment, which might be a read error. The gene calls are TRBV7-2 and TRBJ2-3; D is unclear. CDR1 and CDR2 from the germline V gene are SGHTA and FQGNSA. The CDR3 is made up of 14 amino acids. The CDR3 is CASSRSNSPDMQYF. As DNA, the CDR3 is TGTGCCAGCAGCCGCTCTAACTCCCCAGATATGCAGTATTTT. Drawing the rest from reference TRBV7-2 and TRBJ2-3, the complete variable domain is GAGVSQSPSNKVTEKGKDVELRCDPISGHTALYWYRQSLGQGLEFLIYFQGNSAPDKSGLPSDRFSAERTGGSVSTLTIQRTQQEDSAVYLCASSRSNSPDMQYFGPGTRLTVL.

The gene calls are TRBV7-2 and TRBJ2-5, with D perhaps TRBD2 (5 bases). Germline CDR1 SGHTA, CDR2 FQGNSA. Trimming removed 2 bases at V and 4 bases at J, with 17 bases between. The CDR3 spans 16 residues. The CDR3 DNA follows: TGTGCCAGCAGCTTAAGCCCCCCGGGGAGAGGAGAGACCCAGTACTTC. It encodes CASSLSPPGRGETQYF.

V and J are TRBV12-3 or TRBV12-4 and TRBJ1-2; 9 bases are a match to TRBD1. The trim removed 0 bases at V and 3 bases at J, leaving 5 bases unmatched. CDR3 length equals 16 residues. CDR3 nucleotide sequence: TGTGCCAGCAGTTTAGCCCCGGGACAGGGCCACTATGGCTACACCTTC. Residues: CASSLAPGQGHYGYTF.

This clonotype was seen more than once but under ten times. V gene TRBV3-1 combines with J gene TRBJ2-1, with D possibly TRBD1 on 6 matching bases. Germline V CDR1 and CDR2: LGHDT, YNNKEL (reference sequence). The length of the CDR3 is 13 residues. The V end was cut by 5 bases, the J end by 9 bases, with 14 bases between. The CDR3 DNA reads TGTGCCAGCAGCGATGACCTAGGGGGTGAGCAGTTCTTC. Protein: CASSDDLGGEQFF.

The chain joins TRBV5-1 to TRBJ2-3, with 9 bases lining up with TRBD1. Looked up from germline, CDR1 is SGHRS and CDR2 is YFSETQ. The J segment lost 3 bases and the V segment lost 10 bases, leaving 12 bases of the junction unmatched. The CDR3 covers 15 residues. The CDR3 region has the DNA TGCGCCGGCCGGACAGGGGATGTGATAACAGATACGCAGTATTTT. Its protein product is CAGRTGDVITDTQYF.

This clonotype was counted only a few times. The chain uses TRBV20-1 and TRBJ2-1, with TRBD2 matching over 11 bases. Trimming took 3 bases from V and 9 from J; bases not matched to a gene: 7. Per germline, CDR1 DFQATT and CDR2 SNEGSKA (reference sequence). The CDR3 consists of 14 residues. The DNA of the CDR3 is TGCAGTGCTAGGATAGCGGGGGGGCGGGGTGAGCAGTTCTTC. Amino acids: CSARIAGGRGEQFF.

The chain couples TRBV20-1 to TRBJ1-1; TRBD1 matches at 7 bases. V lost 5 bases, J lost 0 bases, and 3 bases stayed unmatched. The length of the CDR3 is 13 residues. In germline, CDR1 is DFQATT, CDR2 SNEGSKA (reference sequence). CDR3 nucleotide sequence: TGCAGTGCTTACAGGGGCCTGAACACTGAAGCTTTCTTT. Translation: CSAYRGLNTEAFF.

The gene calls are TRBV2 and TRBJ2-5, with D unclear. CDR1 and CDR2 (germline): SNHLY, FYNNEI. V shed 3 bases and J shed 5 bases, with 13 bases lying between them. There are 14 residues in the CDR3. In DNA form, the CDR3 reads TGTGCCAGCAGTGACCCAGTGACGACGGAGACCCAGTACTTC. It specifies CASSDPVTTETQYF. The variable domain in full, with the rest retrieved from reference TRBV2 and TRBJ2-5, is EPEVTQTPSHQVTQMGQEVILRCVPISNHLYFYWYRQILGQKVEFLVSFYNNEISEKSEIFDDQFSVERPDGSNFTLKIRSTKLEDSAMYFCASSDPVTTETQYFGPGTRLLVL.

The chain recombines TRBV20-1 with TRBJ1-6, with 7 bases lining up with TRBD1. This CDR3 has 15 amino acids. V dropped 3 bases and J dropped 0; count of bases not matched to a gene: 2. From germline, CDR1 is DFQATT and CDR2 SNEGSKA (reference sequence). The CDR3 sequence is CSASWDSSYNSPLHF. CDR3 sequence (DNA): TGCAGTGCTAGCTGGGACAGCTCCTATAATTCACCCCTCCACTTT.

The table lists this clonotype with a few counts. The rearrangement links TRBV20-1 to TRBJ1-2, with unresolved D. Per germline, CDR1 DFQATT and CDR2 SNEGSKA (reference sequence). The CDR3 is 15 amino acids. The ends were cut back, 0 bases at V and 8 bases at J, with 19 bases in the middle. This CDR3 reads CSARERTRLDLGYTF. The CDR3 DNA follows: TGCAGTGCTAGAGAACGGACCCGTCTGGACCTAGGCTACACCTTC.

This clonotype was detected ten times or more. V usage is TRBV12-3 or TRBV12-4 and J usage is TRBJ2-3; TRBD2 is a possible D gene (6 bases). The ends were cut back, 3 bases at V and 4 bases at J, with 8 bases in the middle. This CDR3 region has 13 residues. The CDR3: CASSFSGSDTQYF. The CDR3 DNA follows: TGTGCCAGCAGTTTTAGCGGTTCAGATACGCAGTATTTT.

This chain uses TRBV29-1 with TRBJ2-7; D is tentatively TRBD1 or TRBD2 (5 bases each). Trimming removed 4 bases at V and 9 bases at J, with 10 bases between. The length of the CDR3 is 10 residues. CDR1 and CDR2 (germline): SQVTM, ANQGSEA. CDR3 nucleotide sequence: TGCAGCGTTGTGAGGGACCGGCAGTACTTC. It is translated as CSVVRDRQYF.

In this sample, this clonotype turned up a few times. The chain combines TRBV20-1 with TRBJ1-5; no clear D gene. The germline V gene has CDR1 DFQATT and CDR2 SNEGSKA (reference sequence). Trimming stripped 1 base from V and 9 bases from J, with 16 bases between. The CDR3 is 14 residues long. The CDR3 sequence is CSARVSRHLSPQHF. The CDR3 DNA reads TGCAGTGCTAGAGTGTCCAGGCACCTATCGCCCCAGCATTTT.

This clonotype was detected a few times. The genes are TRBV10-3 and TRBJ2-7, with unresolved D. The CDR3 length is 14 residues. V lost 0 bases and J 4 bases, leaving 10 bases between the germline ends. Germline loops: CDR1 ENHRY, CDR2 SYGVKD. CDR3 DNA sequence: TGTGCCATCAGTGAGTCCCTCCTCCAGTACGAGCAGTACTTC. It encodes CAISESLLQYEQYF.